The 29 T cell receptor beta chains below all came from one sample that was sequenced in a study of blood T cell repertoires in COVID-19. Produced via immunoSEQ multiplex PCR; TCRdb's table is partial and in-frame only. The sample lists about 26,000 clones, 70% to 90% occurring once. The sample was peripheral blood. These receptors all come from a human donor in a cohort sampled during active COVID-19.

The chain is built from TRBV4-1 and TRBJ2-5, with D unclear. The V end lost 0 bases, the J end lost 0 bases, and 8 bases lay between the germline ends. The germline V gene encodes CDR1 MGHRA and CDR2 YSYEKL. The CDR3 extends over 15 amino acids. The CDR3 sequence: CASSQDWADQETQYF. The CDR3 DNA follows: TGCGCCAGCAGCCAAGATTGGGCCGACCAAGAGACCCAGTACTTC.

The rearrangement links TRBV12-5 to TRBJ1-4; tentatively, D is TRBD1 (5 bases). Germline CDR1 reads LGHNT; CDR2 reads FRNRAP. The CDR3 spans 16 residues. Trimming left V 7 bases short and J 4 bases short, with 19 bases between. The CDR3 nucleotides are TGTGCTAGTGCCACCTTGACATATCAGGGTAATGAAAAACTGTTTTTT. Translation gives CASATLTYQGNEKLFF.

The chain is built from TRBV29-1 and TRBJ1-1; perhaps TRBD1 as D (5 bases). V was shortened by 7 bases and J by 3 bases, with 9 bases between the two germline ends. The CDR3 has 11 amino acids. From germline, CDR1 is SQVTM and CDR2 ANQGSEA. CDR3 protein: CSALGDTEAFF. CDR3 sequence (DNA): TGCAGCGCCCTAGGGGACACTGAAGCTTTCTTT.

The chain combines TRBV9 with TRBJ2-2, with 8 bases fitting TRBD2. CDR3 length: 18 amino acids. Trimming at V came to 0 bases and at J to 0 bases, leaving 7 bases not matched to a gene. CDR1 is SGDLS and CDR2 is YYNGEE in the germline V gene. The CDR3 nucleotides read TGTGCCAGCAGCGTAGTAGGGACTAGGCAAGCGAACACCGGGGAGCTGTTTTTT. Its translation is CASSVVGTRQANTGELFF.

The J gene is TRBJ2-2, the V gene TRBV5-5, with D uncertain. This CDR3 is 14 amino acids long. Trimming stripped 4 bases from V and 6 bases from J, with 13 bases between. Germline loops: CDR1 SGHKS, CDR2 YYEKEE (reference sequence). This chain's CDR3 is CASSPLWAPGELFF. For the CDR3, the DNA is TGTGCCAGCAGCCCCCTCTGGGCCCCCGGGGAGCTGTTTTTT.

The rearrangement links TRBV9 to TRBJ2-2; 11 positions agree with TRBD1. The CDR3 loop spans 16 amino acids. V gave up 2 bases and J gave up 7 bases; unmatched junction bases: 7. Germline CDR1 and CDR2: SGDLS and YYNGEE. In DNA, the CDR3 is TGTGCCAGCAGCGTCACCGGGACAGGGGGTGTCGGGGAGCTGTTTTTT. Its protein is CASSVTGTGGVGELFF.

The chain recombines TRBV5-6 with TRBJ2-1; 11 positions match TRBD2. V lost 3 bases, J lost 6 bases, and 8 bases stayed unmatched. Germline values: CDR1 SGHDT, CDR2 YYEEEE. This CDR3 contains 16 residues. CDR3 nucleotides: TGTGCCAGCAGCTATAGATTAGCGGGGGGGCCCAATGAGCAGTTCTTC. This translates into CASSYRLAGGPNEQFF.

The chain couples TRBV6-1 to TRBJ1-3; D is unresolved. The CDR3 has 13 residues. Trimming removed 2 bases from V and 2 bases from J, with 4 bases in between. Germline assignment: CDR1 MNHNS and CDR2 SASEGT. The CDR3 sequence: CASSESAGNTIYF. CDR3 bases: TGTGCCAGCAGTGAATCGGCTGGAAACACCATATATTTT.

The gene calls are TRBV10-1 and TRBJ2-3; 13 nucleotides match TRBD2. CDR3 length: 16 residues. V shed 3 bases and J 6 bases; nucleotides not matched to a gene: 6. Per the germline V gene, CDR1 is WNHNN and CDR2 is SYGVQD (reference sequence). CDR3 in amino acids: CASSESGLAGADTQYF. In DNA, the CDR3 is TGCGCCAGCAGTGAATCCGGACTAGCGGGAGCGGATACGCAGTATTTT.

The chain employs TRBV27 and TRBJ2-5; a possible D gene is TRBD2 (6 bases). The germline CDR1 and CDR2 sequences are MNHEY and SMNVEV (reference sequence). The ends were cut back, 6 bases at V and 2 bases at J, with 16 bases in the middle. This CDR3 contains 15 residues. The CDR3 reads CASSVYTSPQETQYF. CDR3 coding DNA: TGTGCCAGCAGCGTTTATACTAGCCCGCAAGAGACCCAGTACTTC.

The chain carries TRBV2 and TRBJ1-6; D remains unclear. CDR1 and CDR2 from the germline V gene are SNHLY and FYNNEI. The CDR3 is 12 residues long. V lost 6 bases, J lost 9 bases, and 9 bases lay in between. The CDR3 region is CASRADLSPLHF. Here the CDR3 DNA reads TGTGCCAGCAGGGCAGATCTTTCACCCCTCCACTTT.

CDR3 amino acids: CASSQESGGFSYEQYF. CDR3 coding DNA: TGCGCCAGCAGCCAGGAAAGCGGGGGGTTCTCCTACGAGCAGTACTTC. The genes are TRBV4-1 and TRBJ2-7; the match to TRBD2 covers 9 bases. Germline CDR1 MGHRA, CDR2 YSYEKL. V was pared by 3 bases and J by 0 bases, with 6 bases of the junction left unmatched. This CDR3 has 16 amino acids.

V is TRBV5-1 and J is TRBJ2-5, with 7 positions matching TRBD2. The V segment lost 4 bases and the J segment 0 bases; nucleotides outside the gene matches: 9. CDR1 is SGHRS and CDR2 is YFSETQ in the germline V gene. This CDR3 is 16 amino acids long. CDR3 sequence (DNA): TGCGCCAGCAGCGCCCGACTAGCAGTTAACCAAGAGACCCAGTACTTC. Its protein product is CASSARLAVNQETQYF.

In this sample, this clone turned up a few times. This rearrangement joins TRBV28 to TRBJ2-7; 12 positions agree with TRBD2. V lost 5 bases to trimming and J lost 3 bases; unmatched junction nucleotides: 2. Germline V gene sequence: CDR1 MDHEN, CDR2 SYDVKM. The CDR3 is 14 residues long. The CDR3 protein is CASSPSGRGYEQYF. CDR3 sequence (DNA): TGTGCCAGCAGTCCTAGCGGGAGGGGCTACGAGCAGTACTTC.

This chain links TRBV25-1 with TRBJ1-1, with unresolved D. This CDR3 comprises 14 residues. Germline CDR1 and CDR2: MGHDK and SYGVNS. V was trimmed by 5 bases and J by 4 bases, leaving 14 bases between them. The DNA of the CDR3 is TGTGCCAGCAGTCCCACGGGAAGTGGCACTGAAGCTTTCTTT. It yields the protein CASSPTGSGTEAFF.

This chain uses TRBV11-2 with TRBJ2-1; 7 bases line up with TRBD2. The germline V gene encodes CDR1 SGHAT and CDR2 FQNNGV. Unmatched junction bases numbered 13, after V lost 4 bases and J lost 7 bases. This CDR3 contains 16 residues. DNA of the CDR3: TGTGCCAGCAGCTCCTTTAGTCGACTAGCAGTTAATGAGCAGTTCTTC. Protein sequence: CASSSFSRLAVNEQFF.

The V gene is TRBV7-8, the J gene TRBJ2-7; TRBD1 matches 7 bases. The V and J ends lost 0 bases and 2 bases, in that order; junction bases with no gene match: 10. Per the germline V gene, CDR1 is SGHVS and CDR2 is FQNEAQ. The CDR3 runs 17 residues. The CDR3 loop is CASSLARGDRIPYEQYF. The CDR3, as DNA: TGTGCCAGCAGCTTAGCCAGAGGGGACAGAATTCCCTACGAGCAGTACTTC.

In its sample, this clone was seen a few times. The rearrangement uses TRBV5-4 and TRBJ1-6; TRBD1 aligns across 10 bases. This CDR3 region has 16 residues. J gave up 8 bases and V 2 bases, and 7 bases lay outside the gene matches. Germline V lookup: CDR1 SGHNT, CDR2 YYREEE (reference sequence). The CDR3 loop is CASSLTGTGAYSPLHF. CDR3 in DNA: TGTGCCAGCAGCTTAACCGGGACAGGGGCTTATTCACCCCTCCACTTT. The full variable domain, its missing parts supplied by reference TRBV5-4 and TRBJ1-6, is ETGVTQSPTHLIKTRGQQVTLRCSSQSGHNTVSWYQQALGQGPQFIFQYYREEENGRGNFPPRFSGLQFPNYSSELNVNALELDDSALYLCASSLTGTGAYSPLHFGNGTRLTVT.

The chain carries TRBV6-6 and TRBJ2-1, with D perhaps matching TRBD1 (5 bases). CDR1 and CDR2 from the germline V gene are MNHNY and SVGAGI (reference sequence). The CDR3 is made up of 15 amino acids. Trimming shortened V by 4 bases and J by 5 bases, and 15 bases separated the two germline ends. CDR3 amino acids: CASSFQGRRNNEQFF. In DNA form, the CDR3 reads TGTGCCAGCAGTTTCCAGGGAAGGCGGAACAATGAGCAGTTCTTC.

This clone was seen just once. The chain couples TRBV23-1 to TRBJ2-3, with TRBD1 as a possible D gene (6 bases). TRBV23-1 is recorded as an ORF, its role being uncertain. V lost 4 bases, J lost 0 bases, and 29 bases lay in between. CDR3 length: 21 amino acids. The CDR3 here is CASSRPDKVRYRASSTDTQYF. DNA of the CDR3: TGCGCCAGCAGTCGGCCCGACAAGGTTAGGTACAGGGCTTCTAGCACAGATACGCAGTATTTT.

This chain joins TRBV2 and TRBJ2-7; 10 bases line up with TRBD2. CDR3 length: 14 amino acids. The V gene's germline CDR1 is SNHLY and CDR2 FYNNEI. The V gene end was trimmed by 4 bases and the J gene end by 4 bases; junction bases not matched to a gene: 4. The CDR3 spells CASSGMTSGYEQYF. In DNA form, the CDR3 reads TGTGCCAGCAGTGGAATGACTAGCGGGTACGAGCAGTACTTC.

This clone has a single count. This sequence joins TRBV4-2 and TRBJ1-6; no clear D gene. V was clipped by 2 bases and J by 9 bases, with 20 bases between them. CDR1 and CDR2 from the germline V gene are LGHNA and YNFKEQ. CDR3 length: 17 residues. CDR3 sequence reads: CASSQWARTLGSSPLHF. The CDR3 region has the DNA TGTGCCAGCAGCCAATGGGCCCGTACCCTCGGAAGTTCACCCCTCCACTTT.

V is TRBV5-4 and J is TRBJ2-1; TRBD1 matches 10 bases. The V segment lost 3 bases and the J segment 5 bases; nucleotides outside the gene matches: 8. The CDR3 totals 16 residues. Per the germline V gene, CDR1 is SGHNT and CDR2 is YYREEE (reference sequence). The CDR3 coding sequence is TGTGCCAGCAGCTCAGGACGGGACAGGGGACACAATGAGCAGTTCTTC. Protein product: CASSSGRDRGHNEQFF.

J is TRBJ2-7 and V is TRBV2, with TRBD2 matching over 10 bases. With 6 bases clipped from V and 4 bases from J, the junction kept 12 bases outside the gene matches. Germline CDR1 reads SNHLY; CDR2 reads FYNNEI. The CDR3 sequence is 16 residues long. CDR3 region: CASRDLQRGGSYEQYF. Written as DNA, the CDR3 is TGTGCCAGCAGGGACCTGCAGCGGGGGGGCTCGTACGAGCAGTACTTC.

J is TRBJ2-1 and V is TRBV9, with 7 bases fitting TRBD2. The germline gives CDR1 SGDLS, CDR2 YYNGEE. This CDR3 comprises 17 residues. The ends lost 3 bases at V and 0 bases at J; junction bases unmatched: 9. The CDR3 spells CASSASLWTSSYNEQFF. The CDR3 DNA is TGTGCCAGCAGCGCAAGCCTCTGGACTAGCTCCTACAATGAGCAGTTCTTC. Using reference TRBV9 and TRBJ2-1 for the parts outside the CDR3, the full variable domain is DSGVTQTPKHLITATGQRVTLRCSPRSGDLSVYWYQQSLDQGLQFLIQYYNGEERAKGNILERFSAQQFPDLHSELNLSSLELGDSALYFCASSASLWTSSYNEQFFGPGTRLTVL.

The chain has TRBV9 and TRBJ2-7; possible D gene TRBD2, 6 bases. V was cut by 0 bases and J by 6 bases, with 10 bases left in between. The germline V gene encodes CDR1 SGDLS and CDR2 YYNGEE. CDR3 length: 13 amino acids. Here the CDR3 reads CASSVGGVGEQYF. As DNA, the CDR3 is TGTGCCAGCAGCGTAGGGGGGGTCGGCGAGCAGTACTTC.

This sequence joins TRBV6-5 and TRBJ1-3, with TRBD1 identical over 9 bases. The V gene end was trimmed by 7 bases and the J gene end by 4 bases; junction bases not matched to a gene: 5. The CDR3 contains 14 residues. CDR1 and CDR2 (germline): MNHEY, SVGAGI. The CDR3 region has the DNA TGTGCCAGCATTGGACAGGGGAGGGGAAACACCATATATTTT. Translation gives CASIGQGRGNTIYF.

The chain joins TRBV6-1 to TRBJ2-7; D unresolved. Trimming shortened V by 3 bases and J by 3 bases, and 6 bases separated the two germline ends. The CDR3 length is 12 residues. Germline V gene sequence: CDR1 MNHNS, CDR2 SASEGT. The CDR3 reads CASSDLLYEQYF. In DNA form, the CDR3 reads TGTGCCAGCAGTGACCTCCTCTACGAGCAGTACTTC.

The CDR3 nucleotides are TGTGCCAGCAGTGAAAACAGGGTCACTAATTCACCCCTCCACTTT. It encodes CASSENRVTNSPLHF. The J gene is TRBJ1-6, the V gene TRBV6-1, with TRBD1 as a possible D gene (6 bases). Germline V gene lookup returns CDR1 MNHNS and CDR2 SASEGT. The CDR3 is made up of 15 amino acids. V shed 2 bases and J shed 6 bases, with 11 bases lying between them.